This T cell receptor (beta chain) was retrieved from a study of cytomegalovirus exposure and HLA in healthy donors. Germline V CDR1 and CDR2: LGHNA, YNFKEQ. This CDR3 is built from 16 residues. Trimming cost V 0 bases and J 2 bases, with 14 bases left between them. Findings of the study overall: TRBV6-2, TRBV6-3 and other indistinguishable V segments were excluded.

About this clone: Its antigen is not known.

The primer mix had 60 Vbeta and 13 Jbeta primers. This table comes from immunoSEQ multiplex PCR, and its TCRdb copy is limited to in-frame clones, with some not included. The sample carries some 110,000 clones, around two thirds recorded once. The specimen sequenced was PBMCs. The V call is TRBV4-2, the J call TRBJ2-7; D unresolved. This TCR was sampled from a woman aged 40 to 55 in good health and CMV-seropositive. The CDR3 loop is CASSQDFFSVAYEQYF. The CDR3 DNA sequence: TGTGCCAGCAGCCAAGATTTCTTCAGCGTAGCCTACGAGCAGTACTTC.